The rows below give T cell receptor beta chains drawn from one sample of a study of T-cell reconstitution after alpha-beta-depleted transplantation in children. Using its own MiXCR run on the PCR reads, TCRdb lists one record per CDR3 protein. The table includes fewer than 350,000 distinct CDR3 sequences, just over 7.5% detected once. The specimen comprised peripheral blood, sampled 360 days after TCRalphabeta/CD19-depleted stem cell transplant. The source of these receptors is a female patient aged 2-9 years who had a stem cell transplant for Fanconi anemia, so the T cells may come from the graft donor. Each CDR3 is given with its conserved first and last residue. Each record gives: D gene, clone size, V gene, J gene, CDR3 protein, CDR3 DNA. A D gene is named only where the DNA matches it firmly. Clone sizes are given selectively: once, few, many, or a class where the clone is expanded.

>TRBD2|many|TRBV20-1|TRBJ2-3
CSATTSGGPHLFDTQYF
TGCAGTGCCACGACTAGCGGGGGGCCGCATCTGTTTGATACGCAGTATTTT
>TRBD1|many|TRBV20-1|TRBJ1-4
CSAATGGDNEKLFF
TGCAGTGCAGCGACAGGGGGCGATAATGAAAAACTGTTTTTT
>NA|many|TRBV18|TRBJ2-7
CASSPRTAVNEQYF
TGTGCCAGCTCACCCCGGACAGCAGTTAACGAGCAGTACTTC
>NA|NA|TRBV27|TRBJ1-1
CASSLRVAIGTEAFF
TGTGCCAGCAGTTTGCGGGTGGCGATCGGCACTGAAGCTTTCTTT
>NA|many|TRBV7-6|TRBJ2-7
CASSPLAAGSRDEQYF
TGTGCCAGCAGCCCCTTGGCGGCAGGGTCGAGGGACGAGCAGTACTTC
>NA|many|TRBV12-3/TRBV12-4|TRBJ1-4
CASSLTGFNEKLFF
TGTGCCAGCAGTTTAACCGGGTTTAATGAAAAACTGTTTTTT
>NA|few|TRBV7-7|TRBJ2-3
CASSTTPSTDTQYF
TGTGCTAGCAGCACGACACCGAGCACAGATACGCAGTATTTT
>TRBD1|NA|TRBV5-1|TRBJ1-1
CASSLDTGGAFF
TGCGCCAGCAGCTTGGATACAGGGGGAGCTTTCTTT
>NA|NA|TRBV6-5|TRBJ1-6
CATSWSNSPLHF
TGTGCCACGTCGTGGAGCAATTCACCCCTCCACTTT
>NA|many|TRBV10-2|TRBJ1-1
CASSENRVGTEAFF
TGCGCCAGCAGTGAGAATCGGGTTGGCACTGAAGCTTTCTTT
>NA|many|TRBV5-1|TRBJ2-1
CASSTGTYNEQFF
TGCGCCAGCAGCACGGGAACTTACAATGAGCAGTTCTTC
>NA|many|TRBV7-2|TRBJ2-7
CASSQDLRGEQYF
TGTGCCAGCAGCCAGGACCTCCGGGGAGAGCAGTACTTC
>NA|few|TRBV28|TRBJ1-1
CASKTTPGTALNTEAFF
TGTGCCAGCAAGACCACCCCTGGGACGGCCCTTAACACTGAAGCTTTCTTT
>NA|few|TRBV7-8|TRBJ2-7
CASSFSAGPVTYEQYF
TGTGCCAGCAGCTTCTCTGCCGGACCTGTGACCTACGAGCAGTACTTC
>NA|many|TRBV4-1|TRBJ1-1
CASSQELGINTEAFF
TGCGCCAGCAGCCAAGAGTTGGGCATCAACACTGAAGCTTTCTTT
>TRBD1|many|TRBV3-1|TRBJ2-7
CASSQAGGPNYEQYF
TGTGCCAGCAGCCAGGCAGGGGGACCCAACTACGAGCAGTACTTC
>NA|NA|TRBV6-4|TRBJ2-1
CASSDSGGADEQFF
TGTGCCAGCAGTGACTCGGGGGGGGCCGATGAGCAGTTCTTC
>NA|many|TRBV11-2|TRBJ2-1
CASSYIMRLAQEEQFF
TGTGCCAGCAGCTACATAATGAGGCTAGCGCAAGAAGAGCAGTTCTTC
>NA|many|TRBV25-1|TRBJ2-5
CASRWDIETQYF
TGTGCCAGCAGATGGGATATAGAGACCCAGTACTTC
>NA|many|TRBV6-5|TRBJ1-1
CASSKLTGEKGAFF
TGTGCCAGCAGCAAACTAACAGGAGAGAAAGGAGCTTTCTTT
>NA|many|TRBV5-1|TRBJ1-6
CASSPRTEASSYNSPLHF
TGCGCCAGCAGCCCAAGAACAGAGGCGAGCTCCTATAATTCACCCCTCCACTTT
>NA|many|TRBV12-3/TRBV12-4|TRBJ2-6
CASSFSSGANVLTF
TGTGCCAGCAGTTTCAGCTCTGGGGCCAACGTCCTGACTTTC
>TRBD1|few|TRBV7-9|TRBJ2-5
CASSLRQGGETQYF
TGTGCCAGCAGCCTCCGACAGGGGGGTGAGACCCAGTACTTC
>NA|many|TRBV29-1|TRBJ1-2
CRTDGFGYTF
TGCAGGACAGACGGCTTTGGCTACACCTTC
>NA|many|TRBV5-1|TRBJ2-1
CASSQQGWGENEQFF
TGCGCCAGCAGCCAACAGGGTTGGGGTGAAAATGAGCAGTTCTTC
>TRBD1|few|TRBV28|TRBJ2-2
CASSFPRTGPNTGELFF
TGTGCCAGCAGTTTTCCCCGGACAGGTCCGAACACCGGGGAGCTGTTTTTT
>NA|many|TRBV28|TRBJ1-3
CASSPPGVVNTIYF
TGTGCCAGCAGCCCCCCAGGGGTAGTAAACACCATATATTTT
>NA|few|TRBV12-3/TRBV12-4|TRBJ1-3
CASSLGLSGNTIYF
TGTGCCAGCAGCTTAGGTCTCTCTGGAAACACCATATATTTT
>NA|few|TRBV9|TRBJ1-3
CASSASGDTIYF
TGTGCCAGCAGCGCCTCGGGTGACACCATATATTTT
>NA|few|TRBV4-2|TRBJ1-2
CASSLSVPRLGAAYGYTF
TGTGCCAGCAGCCTATCAGTTCCCAGGTTGGGGGCCGCATATGGCTACACCTTC
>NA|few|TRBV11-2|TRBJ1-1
CASSLEGSGRGTTEAFF
TGTGCCAGCAGCTTAGAAGGTTCAGGCAGGGGAACCACTGAAGCTTTCTTT
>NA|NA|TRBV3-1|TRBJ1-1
CASSPRPQNTEAFF
TGTGCCAGCAGCCCCCGACCTCAGAACACTGAAGCTTTCTTT
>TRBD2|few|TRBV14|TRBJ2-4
CASSLGLALNIQYF
TGTGCCAGCAGCCTAGGACTAGCCTTAAACATTCAGTACTTC
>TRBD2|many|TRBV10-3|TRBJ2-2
CAISGTSGPAVGELFF
TGTGCCATCAGTGGGACTAGCGGCCCCGCCGTCGGGGAGCTGTTTTTT
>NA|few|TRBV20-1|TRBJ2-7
CSATGSSYEQYF
TGCAGTGCTACAGGGAGCTCCTACGAGCAGTACTTC
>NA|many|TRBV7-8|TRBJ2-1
CASSLRAGPNEQFF
TGTGCCAGCAGCTTACGGGCGGGTCCCAATGAGCAGTTCTTC
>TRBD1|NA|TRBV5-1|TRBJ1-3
CASSLGDSSGNTIYF
TGCGCCAGCAGCTTGGGGGACAGCTCTGGAAACACCATATATTTT
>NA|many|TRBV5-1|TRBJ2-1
CASSLTLGEQFF
TGCGCCAGCAGCCTTACGTTGGGTGAGCAGTTCTTC
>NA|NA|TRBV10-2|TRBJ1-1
CASSAPRGTNTEAFF
TGCGCCAGCAGTGCCCCCCGCGGGACAAATACTGAAGCTTTCTTT
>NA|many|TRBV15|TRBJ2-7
CATSGSSDSSYEQYF
TGTGCCACCAGCGGCAGCTCAGACAGCTCCTACGAGCAGTACTTC
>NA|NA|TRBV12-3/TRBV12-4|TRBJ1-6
CASSFLLDGSPLHF
TGTGCCAGCAGTTTCCTCCTGGACGGGTCACCCCTCCACTTT
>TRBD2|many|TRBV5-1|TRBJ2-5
CASSFSQGLAKETQYF
TGCGCCAGCAGCTTTAGTCAGGGACTAGCGAAAGAGACCCAGTACTTC
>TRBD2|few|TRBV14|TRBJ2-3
CASSQDPNTWGGKDTQYF
TGTGCCAGCAGCCAAGATCCCAATACGTGGGGGGGGAAAGATACGCAGTATTTT
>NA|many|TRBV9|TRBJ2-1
CASSPSLLVGGGEQFF
TGTGCCAGCAGCCCTTCTCTACTAGTGGGGGGCGGTGAGCAGTTCTTC